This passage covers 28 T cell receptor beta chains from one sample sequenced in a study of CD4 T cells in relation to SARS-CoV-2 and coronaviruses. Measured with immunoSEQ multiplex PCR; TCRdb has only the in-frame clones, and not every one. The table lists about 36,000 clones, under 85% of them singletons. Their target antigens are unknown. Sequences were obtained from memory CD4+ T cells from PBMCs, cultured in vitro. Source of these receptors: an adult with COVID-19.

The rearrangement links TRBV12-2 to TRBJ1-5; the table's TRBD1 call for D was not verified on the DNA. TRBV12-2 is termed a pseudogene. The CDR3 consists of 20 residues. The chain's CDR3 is CASRLDKVDRVLASNQPQHF. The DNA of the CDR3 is TGTGCAAGTCGCTTAGATAAGGTGGACAGGGTACTCGCTAGCAATCAGCCCCAGCATTTT.

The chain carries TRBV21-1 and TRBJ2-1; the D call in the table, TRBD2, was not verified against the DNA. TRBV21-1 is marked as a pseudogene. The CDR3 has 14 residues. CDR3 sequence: CASNRLAGVNEQFF. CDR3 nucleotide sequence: TGTGCCAGCAACCGACTAGCGGGAGTCAATGAGCAGTTCTTC.

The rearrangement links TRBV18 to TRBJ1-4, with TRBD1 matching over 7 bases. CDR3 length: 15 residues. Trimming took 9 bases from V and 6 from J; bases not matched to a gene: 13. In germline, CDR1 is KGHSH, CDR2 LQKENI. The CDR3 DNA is TGTGCCAGTTCAAGCCCGGGACAGACGTATGAAAAACTGTTTTTT. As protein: CASSSPGQTYEKLFF.

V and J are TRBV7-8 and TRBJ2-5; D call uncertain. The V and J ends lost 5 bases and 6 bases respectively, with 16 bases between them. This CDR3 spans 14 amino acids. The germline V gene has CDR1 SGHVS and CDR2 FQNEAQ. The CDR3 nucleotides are TGTGCCAGCAGCCGGTCGTCCCCGGGCAAGACCCAGTACTTC. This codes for CASSRSSPGKTQYF.

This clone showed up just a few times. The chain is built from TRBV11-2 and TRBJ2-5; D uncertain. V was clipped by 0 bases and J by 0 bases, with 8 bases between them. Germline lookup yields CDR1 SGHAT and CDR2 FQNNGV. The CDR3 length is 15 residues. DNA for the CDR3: TGTGCCAGCAGCTTAGATAACGGTAACCAAGAGACCCAGTACTTC. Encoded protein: CASSLDNGNQETQYF.

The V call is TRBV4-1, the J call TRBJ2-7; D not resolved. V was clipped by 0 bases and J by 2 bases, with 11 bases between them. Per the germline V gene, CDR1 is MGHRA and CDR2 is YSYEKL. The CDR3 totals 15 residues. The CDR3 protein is CASSQDMVRAYEQYF. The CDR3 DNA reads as TGCGCCAGCAGCCAAGATATGGTCAGAGCCTACGAGCAGTACTTC.

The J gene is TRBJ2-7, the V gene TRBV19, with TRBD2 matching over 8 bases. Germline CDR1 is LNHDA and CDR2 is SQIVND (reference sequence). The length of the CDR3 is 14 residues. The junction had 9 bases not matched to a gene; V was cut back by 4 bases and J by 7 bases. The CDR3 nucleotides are TGTGCCAGTAGTAGCGGGGGGCCCCCTCGGGAGCAGTACTTC. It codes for CASSSGGPPREQYF.

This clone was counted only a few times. The CDR3 loop reads CASRRTGGGYTF. In nucleotides, the CDR3 is TGTGCCAGCAGAAGGACAGGGGGAGGCTACACCTTC. The rearrangement links TRBV27 to TRBJ1-2; 10 bases match TRBD1. V lost 6 bases, J lost 8 bases, and 3 bases stayed unmatched. CDR3 length: 12 amino acids. Germline CDR1 and CDR2: MNHEY and SMNVEV (reference sequence).

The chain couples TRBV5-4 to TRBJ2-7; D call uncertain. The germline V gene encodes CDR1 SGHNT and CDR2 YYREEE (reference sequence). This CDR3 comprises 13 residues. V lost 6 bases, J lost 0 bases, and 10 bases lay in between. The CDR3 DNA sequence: TGTGCCAGCAAATTTGGCAGCTCCTACGAGCAGTACTTC. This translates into CASKFGSSYEQYF. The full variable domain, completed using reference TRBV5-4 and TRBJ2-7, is ETGVTQSPTHLIKTRGQQVTLRCSSQSGHNTVSWYQQALGQGPQFIFQYYREEENGRGNFPPRFSGLQFPNYSSELNVNALELDDSALYLCASKFGSSYEQYFGPGTRLTVT.

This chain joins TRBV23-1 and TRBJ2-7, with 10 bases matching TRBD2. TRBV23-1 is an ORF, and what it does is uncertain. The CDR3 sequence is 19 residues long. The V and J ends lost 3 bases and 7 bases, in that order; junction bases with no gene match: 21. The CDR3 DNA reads TGCGCCAGCAGTCACCCCCCGCCTAGCGGGAGTTTAGGGGCGAGTGAGCAGTACTTC. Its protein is CASSHPPPSGSLGASEQYF.

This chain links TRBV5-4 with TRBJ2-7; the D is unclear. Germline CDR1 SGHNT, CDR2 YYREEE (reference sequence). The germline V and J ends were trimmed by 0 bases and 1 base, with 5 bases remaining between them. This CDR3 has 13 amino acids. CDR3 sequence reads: CASSLAGSYEQYF. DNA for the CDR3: TGTGCCAGCAGCTTGGCTGGGTCCTACGAGCAGTACTTC.

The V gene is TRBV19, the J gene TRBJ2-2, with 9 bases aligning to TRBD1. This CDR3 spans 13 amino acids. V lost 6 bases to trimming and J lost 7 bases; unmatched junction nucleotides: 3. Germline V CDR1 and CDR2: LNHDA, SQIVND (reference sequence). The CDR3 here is CASRTGQGGELFF. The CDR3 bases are TGTGCCAGTAGGACGGGACAGGGCGGGGAGCTGTTTTTT.

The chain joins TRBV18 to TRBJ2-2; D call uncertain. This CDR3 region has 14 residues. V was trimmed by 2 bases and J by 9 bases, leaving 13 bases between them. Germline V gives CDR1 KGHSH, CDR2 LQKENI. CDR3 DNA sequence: TGTGCCAGCTCACCAACTACAGATTCGAGGGAGCTGTTTTTT. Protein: CASSPTTDSRELFF. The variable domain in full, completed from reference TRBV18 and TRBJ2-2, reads NAGVMQNPRHLVRRRGQEARLRCSPMKGHSHVYWYRQLPEEGLKFMVYLQKENIIDESGMPKERFSAEFPKEGPSILRIQQVVRGDSAAYFCASSPTTDSRELFFGEGSRLTVL.

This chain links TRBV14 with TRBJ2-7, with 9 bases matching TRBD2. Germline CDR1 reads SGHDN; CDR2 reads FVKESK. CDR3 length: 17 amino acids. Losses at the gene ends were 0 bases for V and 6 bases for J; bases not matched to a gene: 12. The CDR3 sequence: CASSQDWVGLAGSEQYF. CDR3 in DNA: TGTGCCAGCAGCCAAGATTGGGTAGGGCTAGCGGGAAGCGAGCAGTACTTC.

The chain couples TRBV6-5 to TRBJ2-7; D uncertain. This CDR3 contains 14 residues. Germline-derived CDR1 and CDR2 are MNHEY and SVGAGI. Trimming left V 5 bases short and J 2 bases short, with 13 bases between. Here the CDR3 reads CASSQTWTAYEQYF. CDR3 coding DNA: TGTGCCAGCAGTCAAACCTGGACCGCCTACGAGCAGTACTTC.

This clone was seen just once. CDR3 coding DNA: TGTGCCATCAGTGAGGAACTAGCGGGAGATCGGCCCTACGAGCAGTACTTC. This encodes CAISEELAGDRPYEQYF. The J gene is TRBJ2-7, the V gene TRBV10-3; the match to TRBD2 covers 11 bases. The CDR3 totals 17 residues. Germline loops: CDR1 ENHRY, CDR2 SYGVKD. Trimming took 2 bases from V and 2 from J; bases not matched to a gene: 8.

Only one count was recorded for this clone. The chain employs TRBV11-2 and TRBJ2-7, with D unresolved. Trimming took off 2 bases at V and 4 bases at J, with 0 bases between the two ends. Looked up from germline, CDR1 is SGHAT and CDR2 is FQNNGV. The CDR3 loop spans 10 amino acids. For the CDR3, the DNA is TGTGCCAGCAGCTTATACGAGCAGTACTTC. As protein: CASSLYEQYF.

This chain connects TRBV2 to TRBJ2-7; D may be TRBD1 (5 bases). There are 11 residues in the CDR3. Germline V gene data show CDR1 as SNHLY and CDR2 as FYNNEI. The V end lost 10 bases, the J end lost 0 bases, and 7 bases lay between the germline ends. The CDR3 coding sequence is TGTGCCACCAGGGCCTCCTACGAGCAGTACTTC. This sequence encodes CATRASYEQYF.

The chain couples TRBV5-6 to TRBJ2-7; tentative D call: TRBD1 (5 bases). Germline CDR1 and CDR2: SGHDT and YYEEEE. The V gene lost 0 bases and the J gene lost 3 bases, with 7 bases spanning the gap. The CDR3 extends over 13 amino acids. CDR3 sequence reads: CASSLDRNYEQYF. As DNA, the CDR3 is TGTGCCAGCAGCTTGGACAGGAACTACGAGCAGTACTTC.

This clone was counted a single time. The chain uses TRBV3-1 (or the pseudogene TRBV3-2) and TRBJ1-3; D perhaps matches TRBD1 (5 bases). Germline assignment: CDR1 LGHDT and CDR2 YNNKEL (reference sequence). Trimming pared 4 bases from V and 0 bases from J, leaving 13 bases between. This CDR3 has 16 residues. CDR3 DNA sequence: TGTGCCAGCAGCCTTGGGACGGCTAGCTCTGGAAACACCATATATTTT. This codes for CASSLGTASSGNTIYF.

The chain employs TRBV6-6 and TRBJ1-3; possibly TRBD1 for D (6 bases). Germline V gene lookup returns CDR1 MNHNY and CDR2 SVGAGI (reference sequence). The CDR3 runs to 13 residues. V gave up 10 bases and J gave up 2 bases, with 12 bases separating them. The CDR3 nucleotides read TGTGCCACCGGCGGGGGGCCTGGAAACACCATATATTTT. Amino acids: CATGGGPGNTIYF.

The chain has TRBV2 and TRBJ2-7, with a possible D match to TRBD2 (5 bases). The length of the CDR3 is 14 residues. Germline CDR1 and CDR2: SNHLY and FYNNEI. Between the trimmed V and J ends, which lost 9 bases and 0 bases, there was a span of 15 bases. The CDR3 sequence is CASSSRGSSYEQYF. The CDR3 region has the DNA TGTGCCAGTTCCTCCCGGGGAAGCTCCTACGAGCAGTACTTC.

CDR3 in amino acids: CASSYGQISYEQYF. CDR3 bases: TGTGCCAGCAGCTACGGACAGATTTCCTACGAGCAGTACTTC. The chain employs TRBV28 and TRBJ2-7, with D perhaps TRBD1 (6 bases). The CDR3 totals 14 residues. Germline CDR1 and CDR2: MDHEN and SYDVKM. V was cut by 6 bases and J by 1 base, with 13 bases left in between.

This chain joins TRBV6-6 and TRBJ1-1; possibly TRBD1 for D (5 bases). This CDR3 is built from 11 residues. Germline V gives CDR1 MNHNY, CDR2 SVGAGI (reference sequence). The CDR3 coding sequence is TGTGCATGCGGCAGGGCCACTGAAGCTTTCTTT. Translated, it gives CACGRATEAFF.

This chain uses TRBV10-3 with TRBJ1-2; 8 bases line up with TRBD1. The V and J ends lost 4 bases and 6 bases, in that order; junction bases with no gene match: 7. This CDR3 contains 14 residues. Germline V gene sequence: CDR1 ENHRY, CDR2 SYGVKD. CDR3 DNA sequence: TGTGCCATCAGTGGACAGGGGACACTCAATGGCTACACCTTC. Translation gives CAISGQGTLNGYTF.

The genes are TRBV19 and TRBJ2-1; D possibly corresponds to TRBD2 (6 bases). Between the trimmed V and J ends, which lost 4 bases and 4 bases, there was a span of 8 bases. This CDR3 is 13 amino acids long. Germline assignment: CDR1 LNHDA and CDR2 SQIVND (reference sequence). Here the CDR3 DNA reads TGTGCCAGTAGTAGGGGGAGGTACAATGAGCAGTTCTTC. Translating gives CASSRGRYNEQFF.

This chain's CDR3 is CSARDYNGYTF. CDR3 DNA: TGCAGTGCTAGAGATTACAACGGCTACACCTTC. V and J are TRBV20-1 and TRBJ1-2, with D unclear. Trimming took off 0 bases at V and 8 bases at J, with 7 bases between the two ends. This CDR3 is built from 11 residues. Germline loops: CDR1 DFQATT, CDR2 SNEGSKA (reference sequence).

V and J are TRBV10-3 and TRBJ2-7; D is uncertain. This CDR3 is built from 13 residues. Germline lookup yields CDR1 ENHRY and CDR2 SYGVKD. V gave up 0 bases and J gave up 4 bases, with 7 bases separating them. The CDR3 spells CAISESGGYEQYF. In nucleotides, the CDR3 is TGTGCCATCAGTGAGTCTGGCGGTTACGAGCAGTACTTC.